This T cell receptor beta chain came from a study of blood T cell repertoires in COVID-19. Overall study context: COVID-19 samples from acute and convalescent phases originated in the United States, Italy and Spain.

Those enrolled in Seattle joined during active infection and were followed longitudinally afterward. As handled by the study authors: Amplification of reference gene primers was used by the study to estimate nucleated cell counts. TCRdb keeps only in-frame clones here, not all; method: immunoSEQ multiplex PCR. The V and J calls and clone size were taken over from that table, and D and trimming were inferred from the DNA. Of about 220,000 clones in the sample, around 83% were seen once. With V trimmed by 5 bases and J by 4 bases, 4 bases remained unmatched. This CDR3 spans 14 amino acids. Germline V lookup: CDR1 KGHSH, CDR2 LQKENI.

This receptor was obtained from a woman between 65 and 79 years old with COVID-19, enrolled during active disease. Sequenced: peripheral blood. The rearrangement links TRBV18 to TRBJ1-2; 10 bases align to TRBD1. CDR3 sequence (DNA): TGTGCCAGCTCAAAAGACAGGGGGCCCTATGGCTACACCTTC. This codes for CASSKDRGPYGYTF.